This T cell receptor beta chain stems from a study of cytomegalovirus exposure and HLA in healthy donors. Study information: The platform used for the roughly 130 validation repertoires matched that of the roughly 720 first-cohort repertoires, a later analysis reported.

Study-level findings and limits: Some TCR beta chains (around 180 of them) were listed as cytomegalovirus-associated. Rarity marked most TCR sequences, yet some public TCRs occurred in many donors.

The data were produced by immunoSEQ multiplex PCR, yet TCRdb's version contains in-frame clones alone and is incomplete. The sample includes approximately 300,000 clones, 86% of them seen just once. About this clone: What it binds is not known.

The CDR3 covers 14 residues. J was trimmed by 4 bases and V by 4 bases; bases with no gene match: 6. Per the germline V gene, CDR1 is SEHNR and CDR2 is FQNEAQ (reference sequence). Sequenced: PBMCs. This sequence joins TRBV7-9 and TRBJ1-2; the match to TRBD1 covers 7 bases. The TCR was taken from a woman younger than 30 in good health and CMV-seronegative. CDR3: CASSSQGEIYGYTF. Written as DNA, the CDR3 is TGTGCCAGCAGCTCGCAGGGGGAGATCTATGGCTACACCTTC.